The subject of this entry is one T cell receptor (beta chain). Its antigen is undetermined. Within the CD8+ T cell compartment, naive cells were CD45RO-CCR7+CD27+CD95-. The method, 5' RACE with UMI labels, was used to prepare the TRB cDNA libraries. TCRdb reprocessed the 5' RACE reads and stores each CDR3 protein as one record, lacking DNA. The sample totals 120,000 to 150,000 distinct CDR3 sequences. These data originate in a study of CXCR3-negative and CXCR3-positive naive CD8 T cells. This CDR3 comprises 15 residues. Germline CDR1 is LNHNV and CDR2 is YYDKDF (reference sequence). Study-level findings and limits: Hydrophobicity was higher for TRB CDR3s found in CXCR3-positive naive cells than in CXCR3-negative naive cells. TCR strength was inferred from TRB CDR3 properties, while surface CD5 was comparable between naive subsets. For memory CD8+ cells diversity was much lower, but both naive subsets had comparably high diversity. Cryopreservation partially lowered CXCR3 expression, so most assays used fresh PBMCs.

The rearrangement uses TRBV15 and TRBJ1-5; TCRdb returns TRBD1, unconfirmable since there is no DNA. Material: naive CXCR3+ CD8+ T cells from blood. Stated subset: CD45RO-CCR7+CD27+CD95- naive CD8+ T cells expressing CXCR3 (TNR3+). The receptor's source is a human donor in good health. Some clones in this sample may be carry-over from other donors' samples. Here the CDR3 reads CATSRDRGVSQPQHF.